This entry lists 12 T cell receptor beta chains sequenced from one sample in a study of T-cell reconstitution after alpha-beta-depleted transplantation in children. TCRbeta library construction was performed incorporating unique molecular identifiers. A single record per CDR3 protein comes from TCRdb applying MiXCR to the PCR reads. The sample shows 70,000 to 95,000 distinct CDR3 sequences, less than 20% of them seen only once. The sequences come from PBMCs, mostly from graft donor cells, collected 180 days after TCRalphabeta/CD19-depleted stem cell transplant. Receptors originate from a male patient aged 2-10 years who had a stem cell transplant for acute lymphoblastic leukemia, so the T cells may come from the graft donor.

This clonotype was counted a few times. The V gene is TRBV20-1, the J gene TRBJ2-1; D is tentatively TRBD1 or TRBD2 (5 bases each). The CDR3 is made up of 14 amino acids. With 5 bases removed from V and 5 bases from J, the gap between germline ends came to 16 bases. Germline-derived CDR1 and CDR2 are DFQATT and SNEGSKA (reference sequence). CDR3 in DNA: TGCAGTGCTTCTCTAGGGACCCTTAACAATGAGCAGTTCTTC. Translated, it gives CSASLGTLNNEQFF.

This clonotype appeared a few times. This sequence joins TRBV4-2 and TRBJ2-7, with 11 bases fitting TRBD2. This CDR3 has 15 residues. V shed 1 base and J 2 bases; nucleotides not matched to a gene: 1. Per the germline V gene, CDR1 is LGHNA and CDR2 is YNFKEQ. The CDR3 loop is CASSQATSGTYEQYF. In DNA, the CDR3 is TGTGCCAGCAGCCAAGCGACTAGCGGGACCTACGAGCAGTACTTC.

V and J are TRBV7-2 and TRBJ2-3; D is perhaps TRBD1 or TRBD2 (6 bases each). Germline CDR1 and CDR2: SGHTA and FQGNSA. This CDR3 has 14 residues. The ends were cut back, 5 bases at V and 8 bases at J, with 17 bases in the middle. CDR3 residues: CASSQRGPGGTQYF. The CDR3 DNA reads as TGTGCCAGCAGCCAACGGGGGCCTGGGGGTACGCAGTATTTT.

Only a few counts were recorded for this clonotype. The chain is built from TRBV7-9 and TRBJ1-1; TRBD1 matches 11 bases. CDR3 size: 15 residues. Germline trimming cut 5 bases from V and 5 bases from J; bases unmatched to any gene: 7. Per germline, CDR1 SEHNR and CDR2 FQNEAQ (reference sequence). CDR3: CASSPDRGQMTEAFF. The DNA for the CDR3 is TGTGCCAGCAGCCCGGACAGGGGGCAAATGACTGAAGCTTTCTTT.

This clonotype was seen ten or more times. The chain is built from TRBV20-1 and TRBJ2-5; D might be TRBD2 (6 bases). CDR1 and CDR2 (germline): DFQATT, SNEGSKA (reference sequence). This CDR3 is 15 amino acids long. Between the trimmed V and J ends, which lost 5 bases and 4 bases, there was a span of 20 bases. The CDR3 region has the DNA TGCAGTGCTGGCGGGGACTCTTGGACGGTAGAGACCCAGTACTTC. Protein sequence: CSAGGDSWTVETQYF.

This clonotype has only a few counts. Compared with germline, one end of the junction differs, possibly owing to a read error. This chain uses TRBV7-6 with TRBJ2-1, with 7 positions matching TRBD1. CDR3 length equals 14 residues. Germline V gene lookup returns CDR1 SGHVS and CDR2 FNYEAQ. This CDR3 reads CASSLGESQGLVLF. CDR3 sequence (DNA): TGTGCCAGCAGCTTAGGGGAATCACAGGGGTTGGTCCTCTTT.

This clonotype was detected only a few times. V gene TRBV5-6 combines with J gene TRBJ2-2; D not certain. Germline assignment: CDR1 SGHDT and CDR2 YYEEEE. The V gene lost 0 bases and the J gene lost 2 bases, with 8 bases spanning the gap. CDR3 size: 15 residues. The CDR3 spells CASSLVPVNTGELFF. CDR3 DNA: TGTGCCAGCAGCTTGGTTCCGGTTAACACCGGGGAGCTGTTTTTT.

This rearrangement joins TRBV19 to TRBJ2-7; 10 bases fit TRBD1. Trimming removed 4 bases from V and 3 bases from J; junction bases left unmatched: 3. Germline loops: CDR1 LNHDA, CDR2 SQIVND (reference sequence). There are 14 residues in the CDR3. The CDR3 sequence is CASSTTGGYYEQYF. The DNA for the CDR3 is TGTGCCAGTAGTACGACAGGGGGCTACTACGAGCAGTACTTC.

This clonotype was detected ten times or more. V is TRBV10-2 and J is TRBJ2-7; 7 bases match TRBD2. CDR3 length equals 16 residues. CDR1 WSHSY and CDR2 SAAADI come from the germline V gene. The V gene end was trimmed by 6 bases and the J gene end by 7 bases; junction bases not matched to a gene: 18. The CDR3 sequence is CASRVAGTTKDEEQYF. The CDR3 DNA reads TGCGCCAGCAGAGTCGCCGGGACTACCAAGGATGAGGAGCAGTACTTC.

This clonotype has ten or more counts. The rearrangement uses TRBV7-2 and TRBJ1-2, with D unclear. In germline, CDR1 is SGHTA, CDR2 FQGNSA. Trimming removed 5 bases from V and 4 bases from J, with 5 bases in between. The CDR3 is 11 residues long. CDR3 sequence (DNA): TGTGCCAGCAGCCCTGCCTATGGCTACACCTTC. It is translated as CASSPAYGYTF.

Notes on this clonotype: Since a much larger clone is just one base distant, this may be a read error. V usage is TRBV20-1 and J usage is TRBJ2-3; 11 bases align to TRBD2. Germline CDR1 is DFQATT and CDR2 is SNEGSKA (reference sequence). CDR3 length: 15 residues. The CDR3 nucleotides are TGCGGTGCTAGGGGGACTAGCGGCCGCACAGATACGCAGTATTTT. Encoded protein: CGARGTSGRTDTQYF.

The chain links TRBV27 to TRBJ1-2; possibly TRBD1 for D (5 bases). The V end was cut by 5 bases, the J end by 3 bases, with 13 bases between. Germline V CDR1 and CDR2: MNHEY, SMNVEV (reference sequence). The CDR3 runs 14 residues. CDR3 residues: CASSGGHNYYGYTF. The CDR3 DNA reads TGTGCCAGCAGTGGAGGACACAACTACTATGGCTACACCTTC.